This TCR beta chain was found in a study of blood T cell repertoires in COVID-19. Study details: From the United States, Italy and Spain came samples of acute and convalescent COVID-19. From T cells, B-cell-depleted T cells, or PBMCs came the material, which was cDNA or gDNA.

There are 12 residues in the CDR3. V lost 6 bases and J lost 14; bases outside the gene matches: 10. Source study methods: Amplified reference gene primers provided the basis for estimating nucleated cell counts. Clones were read by immunoSEQ multiplex PCR, and TCRdb kept only the in-frame ones, dropping some. Clonal size and the V and J genes are those of that table, whereas D and trimming came from the DNA. This sample has fewer than 250,000 clones, with approximately 85% found just once. What was sequenced was peripheral blood. V gene TRBV12-3 or TRBV12-4 combines with J gene TRBJ2-1, with 7 bases fitting TRBD1. The sequence derives from a man between 45 and 60 years old with acute or convalescent COVID-19. As DNA, the CDR3 is TGTGCCAGCAGCTCCCCGACAGGGTTGAAGTTCTTC. This sequence encodes CASSSPTGLKFF.